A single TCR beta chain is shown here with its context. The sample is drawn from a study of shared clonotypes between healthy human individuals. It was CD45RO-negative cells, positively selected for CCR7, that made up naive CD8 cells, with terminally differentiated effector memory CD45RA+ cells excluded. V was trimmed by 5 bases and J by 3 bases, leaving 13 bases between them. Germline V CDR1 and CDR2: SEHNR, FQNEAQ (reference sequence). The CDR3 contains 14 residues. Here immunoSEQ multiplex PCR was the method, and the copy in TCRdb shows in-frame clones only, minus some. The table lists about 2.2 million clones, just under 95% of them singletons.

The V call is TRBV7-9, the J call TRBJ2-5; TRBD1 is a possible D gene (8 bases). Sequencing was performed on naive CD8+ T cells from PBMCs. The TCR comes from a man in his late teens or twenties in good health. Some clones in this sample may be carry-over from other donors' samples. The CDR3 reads CASSPQGGEETQYF. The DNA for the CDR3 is TGTGCCAGCAGCCCACAGGGGGGGGAAGAGACCCAGTACTTC. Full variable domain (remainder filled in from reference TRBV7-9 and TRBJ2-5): DTGVSQNPRHKITKRGQNVTFRCDPISEHNRLYWYRQTLGQGPEFLTYFQNEAQLEKSRLLSDRFSAERPKGSFSTLEIQRTEQGDSAMYLCASSPQGGEETQYFGPGTRLLVL.